Below, one T cell receptor (beta chain) is given with its context. The CDR3 is made up of 16 amino acids. V gave up 2 bases and J gave up 5 bases; unmatched junction bases: 7. Germline V CDR1 and CDR2: SGHRS, YFSETQ. In each sample, at least 6 million PBMCs were isolated. A second about 7 to 11 cycle PCR used barcoded and J-beta primers. One entry per CDR3 protein, called by TCRdb with MiXCR from the 5' RACE reads. The top ten hold approximately 17% of the sample, which has 850,000 to 1,300,000 distinct CDR3 sequences, 35% to 55% seen once. This sample stems from a study of blood T cells in healthy people across ages.

The material sequenced was blood. The TCR was taken from a woman aged 60 to 75 in good health. V is TRBV5-1 and J is TRBJ2-1; TRBD2 aligns across 10 bases. The CDR3 is CASSFSGRFLDNEQFF. DNA of the CDR3: TGCGCCAGCAGCTTTAGCGGGAGGTTTCTGGACAATGAGCAGTTCTTC.